This passage covers 26 T cell receptor beta chains from one sample sequenced in a study of blood T cell repertoires in COVID-19. The repertoire was sequenced with immunoSEQ multiplex PCR; TCRdb's copy has only in-frame clones and lacks some. Among roughly 71,000 clones listed, roughly 85% were seen once. The sample was peripheral blood. These receptor sequences come from a man aged 45-65 years with acute or convalescent COVID-19.

J is TRBJ2-5 and V is TRBV3-1 (or the pseudogene TRBV3-2); 11 positions agree with TRBD2. This CDR3 has 16 residues. V dropped 3 bases and J dropped 0; count of bases not matched to a gene: 3. Germline CDR1 and CDR2: LGHDT and YNNKEL (reference sequence). CDR3 DNA sequence: TGTGCCAGCAGCCACCATAGCGGGGGGGACCAAGAGACCCAGTACTTC. Protein sequence: CASSHHSGGDQETQYF.

This clone was detected only once. This chain joins TRBV7-8 and TRBJ2-1, with 12 bases matching TRBD2. With 2 bases clipped from V and 5 bases from J, the junction kept 4 bases outside the gene matches. Germline lookup yields CDR1 SGHVS and CDR2 FQNEAQ. The length of the CDR3 is 16 residues. The CDR3 protein is CASSLRGLAGHNEQFF. CDR3 DNA sequence: TGTGCCAGCAGCTTAAGGGGACTAGCGGGCCACAATGAGCAGTTCTTC.

This chain links TRBV7-9 with TRBJ2-7; perhaps TRBD2 as D (6 bases). CDR3 length: 13 residues. Germline loops: CDR1 SEHNR, CDR2 FQNEAQ (reference sequence). Trimming took 1 base from V and 6 from J, leaving 10 bases between them. This chain's CDR3 is CASSLVGTPEQYF. DNA of the CDR3: TGTGCCAGCAGCTTAGTAGGGACTCCCGAGCAGTACTTC. The complete variable domain, with remaining parts taken from reference TRBV7-9 and TRBJ2-7, reads DTGVSQNPRHKITKRGQNVTFRCDPISEHNRLYWYRQTLGQGPEFLTYFQNEAQLEKSRLLSDRFSAERPKGSFSTLEIQRTEQGDSAMYLCASSLVGTPEQYFGPGTRLTVT.

The chain carries TRBV4-1 and TRBJ2-7; a weak D match, TRBD2 (7 bases). The ends were cut back, 0 bases at V and 9 bases at J, with 18 bases in the middle. The germline V gene encodes CDR1 MGHRA and CDR2 YSYEKL. The CDR3 consists of 15 residues. In nucleotides, the CDR3 is TGCGCCAGCAGCCAAGAAGAAGTTAGGGGGGGGAGGCAGTACTTC. Its protein is CASSQEEVRGGRQYF.

This clone appeared a few times. This sequence joins TRBV7-4 and TRBJ2-2; D possibly corresponds to TRBD1 (6 bases). The ends were cut back, 8 bases at V and 2 bases at J, with 15 bases in the middle. Germline assignment: CDR1 SGHVT and CDR2 SQSDAQ. There are 15 residues in the CDR3. This CDR3 is CASPHRTVNTGELFF. Written as DNA, the CDR3 is TGTGCCAGCCCCCATCGGACAGTCAACACCGGGGAGCTGTTTTTT.

In this sample, this clone turned up once. The rearrangement uses TRBV18 and TRBJ1-2; no reliable D call. V was shortened by 4 bases and J by 5 bases, with 14 bases between the two germline ends. This CDR3 comprises 14 residues. CDR1 and CDR2 (germline): KGHSH, LQKENI. CDR3 coding DNA: TGTGCCAGCTCACGTGAGAAACCGGGGTATGGCTACACCTTC. It specifies CASSREKPGYGYTF.

The CDR3 bases are TGTGCCAGCAGCCGCTCGGGACTAGCCTGGGAGACCCAGTACTTC. Protein product: CASSRSGLAWETQYF. The chain is built from TRBV3-1 (or the pseudogene TRBV3-2) and TRBJ2-5; 9 nucleotides agree with TRBD2. The CDR3 length is 15 residues. The trim removed 4 bases at V and 5 bases at J, leaving 8 bases unmatched. CDR1 and CDR2 from the germline V gene are LGHDT and YNNKEL (reference sequence).

V is TRBV5-1 and J is TRBJ2-1; 10 bases fit TRBD1. Germline assignment: CDR1 SGHRS and CDR2 YFSETQ. V dropped 5 bases and J dropped 7; count of bases not matched to a gene: 6. The CDR3 runs 14 residues. The chain's CDR3 is CASRGTGATNEQFF. The DNA of the CDR3 is TGCGCCAGCAGGGGGACAGGGGCGACTAATGAGCAGTTCTTC. Complete variable domain (other parts from reference TRBV5-1 and TRBJ2-1): KAGVTQTPRYLIKTRGQQVTLSCSPISGHRSVSWYQQTPGQGLQFLFEYFSETQRNKGNFPGRFSGRQFSNSRSEMNVSTLELGDSALYLCASRGTGATNEQFFGPGTRLTVL.

The rearrangement links TRBV4-1 to TRBJ2-5; TRBD2 aligns across 7 bases. The CDR3 covers 16 residues. Germline CDR1 MGHRA, CDR2 YSYEKL. Losses at the gene ends were 1 base for V and 4 bases for J; bases not matched to a gene: 9. The CDR3 DNA reads TGCGCCAGCAGCCAAGGGGCTAGCGGAGAACCAGAGACCCAGTACTTC. It codes for CASSQGASGEPETQYF.

The chain has TRBV2 and TRBJ1-2, with D possibly being TRBD1 (6 bases). The V end was cut by 6 bases, the J end by 8 bases, with 16 bases between. There are 13 residues in the CDR3. CDR1 and CDR2 from the germline V gene are SNHLY and FYNNEI. The CDR3 region is CASSDRDMRGYTF. The CDR3 DNA follows: TGTGCCAGCAGCGATCGGGACATGCGGGGCTACACCTTC.

This clone came up a few times. The V gene is TRBV11-2, the J gene TRBJ1-2; 8 bases match TRBD1. The V gene's germline CDR1 is SGHAT and CDR2 FQNNGV. There are 14 residues in the CDR3. The V gene end was trimmed by 1 base and the J gene end by 10 bases; junction bases not matched to a gene: 8. The CDR3 DNA follows: TGTGCCAGCAGCTTAGTTACTACAGGGGGGTCCTACACCTTC. Its translation is CASSLVTTGGSYTF.

Comments on this clone: Its ends do not fully match the called genes, so a read error is possible. The rearrangement links TRBV30 to TRBJ1-1; D unresolved. This CDR3 is built from 15 residues. CDR1 GTSNPN and CDR2 SVGIG come from the germline V gene (reference sequence). In DNA form, the CDR3 reads TGTGCCGGGAGAACATATTTAACCATGAACACTGAAGCTTTCTTT. Protein sequence: CAGRTYLTMNTEAFF.

The chain joins TRBV7-9 to TRBJ2-1; no firm D call. The V end was cut by 2 bases, the J end by 0 bases, with 8 bases between. The CDR3 has 15 amino acids. Germline CDR1 reads SEHNR; CDR2 reads FQNEAQ (reference sequence). CDR3 protein: CASSLSLSSYNEQFF. The CDR3 nucleotides are TGTGCCAGCAGCTTATCTCTCAGCTCCTACAATGAGCAGTTCTTC.

The rearrangement joins TRBV2 to TRBJ2-2, with 7 bases matching TRBD1. J lost 2 bases, V lost 3 bases, and 6 bases had no gene match. CDR1 is SNHLY, CDR2 FYNNEI, per germline. This CDR3 is 16 amino acids long. As DNA, the CDR3 is TGTGCCAGCAGTGAGAGGGGGCGCGGTAACACCGGGGAGCTGTTTTTT. Translating gives CASSERGRGNTGELFF.

This chain uses TRBV13 with TRBJ2-3; 14 bases agree with TRBD2. Trimming removed 5 bases from V and 5 bases from J; junction bases left unmatched: 3. This CDR3 region has 15 residues. CDR1 is PRHDT, CDR2 FYEKMQ, per germline (reference sequence). The CDR3 sequence: CASSHGTSGGDTQYF. The DNA of the CDR3 is TGTGCCAGCAGCCACGGGACTAGCGGGGGAGATACGCAGTATTTT.

The CDR3 is CATSDLPTCTGAISTDTQYF. Here the CDR3 DNA reads TGTGCCACCAGTGATTTGCCAACCTGTACAGGGGCCATTAGCACAGATACGCAGTATTTT. The V and J genes are TRBV24-1 and TRBJ2-3, with 7 positions matching TRBD1. V shed 0 bases and J 0 bases; nucleotides not matched to a gene: 14. The CDR3 has 20 residues. Germline values: CDR1 KGHDR, CDR2 SFDVKD.

The J gene is TRBJ2-7, the V gene TRBV11-2; 9 bases match TRBD1. Germline trimming cut 5 bases from V and 2 bases from J; bases unmatched to any gene: 7. In germline, CDR1 is SGHAT, CDR2 FQNNGV. The CDR3 is 15 amino acids. The CDR3 DNA follows: TGTGCCAGCAGCCGAAACAGGGGGCGAACCTACGAGCAGTACGTC. Translating gives CASSRNRGRTYEQYV.

This sequence joins TRBV4-1 and TRBJ2-7; weak D call: TRBD1 (6 bases). V lost 2 bases and J lost 5, with 13 bases in between. The CDR3 has 14 amino acids. CDR1 and CDR2 (germline): MGHRA, YSYEKL. CDR3 nucleotides: TGCGCCAGCAGCCAAAGAACAGGGTCTGACGAGCAGTACTTC. Its protein is CASSQRTGSDEQYF.

The chain has TRBV6-6 and TRBJ2-2, with 12 bases fitting TRBD2. The CDR3 totals 16 residues. With V trimmed by 8 bases and J by 7 bases, 11 bases remained unmatched. The germline V gene encodes CDR1 MNHNY and CDR2 SVGAGI (reference sequence). In DNA form, the CDR3 reads TGTGCCAGCCTGCTAGCGGGGGGGCGTAATCTCGGGGAGCTGTTTTTT. As protein: CASLLAGGRNLGELFF.

The chain combines TRBV7-8 with TRBJ1-1; D unclear. V was clipped by 5 bases and J by 1 base, with 26 bases between them. This CDR3 spans 19 amino acids. Germline values: CDR1 SGHVS, CDR2 FQNEAQ. The CDR3 protein is CASSTEAWLERVENTEAFF. CDR3 DNA sequence: TGTGCCAGCAGCACGGAAGCCTGGCTCGAGAGGGTTGAGAACACTGAAGCTTTCTTT.

V and J are TRBV6-2 or TRBV6-3 and TRBJ2-1, with D perhaps matching TRBD1 (5 bases). Deletions cut 5 bases from V and 5 bases from J, with 13 bases between. Germline values: CDR1 MNHEY, CDR2 SVGEGT. This CDR3 region has 14 residues. The CDR3 DNA reads TGTGCCAGCAGTAACGACAGAATCGACAATGAGCAGTTCTTC. This gives the protein CASSNDRIDNEQFF.

This clone was picked up one time. The CDR3 here is CASSEAAGDPYEQYF. The CDR3 DNA reads TGTGCCAGCAGTGAAGCGGCCGGGGATCCCTACGAGCAGTACTTC. V and J are TRBV6-1 and TRBJ2-7; the D gene is possibly TRBD2 (5 bases). Germline CDR1 and CDR2: MNHNS and SASEGT. Trimming removed 0 bases at V and 2 bases at J, with 11 bases between. The CDR3 length is 15 residues.

This chain joins TRBV2 and TRBJ1-1; 8 bases fit TRBD1. The CDR3 is 14 residues long. Germline lookup yields CDR1 SNHLY and CDR2 FYNNEI. Trimming at V came to 3 bases and at J to 5 bases, leaving 5 bases not matched to a gene. The CDR3 sequence: CASSDNRGITEAFF. DNA for the CDR3: TGTGCCAGCAGTGACAACAGGGGGATAACTGAAGCTTTCTTT.

This rearrangement joins TRBV6-5 to TRBJ1-4; the D gene is possibly TRBD1 (6 bases). CDR1 MNHEY and CDR2 SVGAGI come from the germline V gene. The CDR3 has 14 amino acids. The V end lost 6 bases, the J end lost 11 bases, and 19 bases lay between the germline ends. The CDR3 sequence: CASRTGQGLTKLFF. The CDR3 DNA reads TGTGCCAGCAGAACAGGGCAGGGGCTAACCAAACTGTTTTTT.

This chain joins TRBV29-1 and TRBJ2-7, with TRBD2 identical over 7 bases. The CDR3 is 14 residues long. J gave up 2 bases and V 5 bases, and 9 bases lay outside the gene matches. Germline V lookup: CDR1 SQVTM, CDR2 ANQGSEA. CDR3 sequence: CSVKGGGGTYEQYF. In nucleotides, the CDR3 is TGCAGCGTTAAAGGTGGGGGGGGTACCTACGAGCAGTACTTC.

V gene TRBV28 combines with J gene TRBJ1-1; 7 nucleotides line up with TRBD1. Germline V gives CDR1 MDHEN, CDR2 SYDVKM. With V trimmed by 5 bases and J by 11 bases, 17 bases remained unmatched. The CDR3 runs to 15 residues. CDR3 bases: TGTGCCAGCAGTCCGACCGATGGGAGACAGGGTCGGGCTTTCTTT. Its protein is CASSPTDGRQGRAFF.